This TCR beta chain came from a study of T-cell reconstitution after alpha-beta-depleted transplantation in children listed by TCRdb under 2016. The study in broad terms: Using TCR repertoire profiling, the study followed T-cell immune reconstitution in a quantitative way in children after TCRalphabeta/CD19-depleted allogeneic hematopoietic cell transplantation.

Broader findings and caveats from the paper: In some patients, the high TCRbeta diversity seen at day 60 was put down to recipient T cells and intrathymic progenitors that had survived conditioning. The apparently early recovery of alphabetaT-cell counts about two months after transplant reportedly depended on only several hundred rapidly expanded clones that came from non-depleted graft cells. Over subsequent months, a decline in hyperexpanded clone frequencies was noted, and after one year, T-cell counts and TCRbeta diversity were mostly ascribed to newly produced T cells.

Worth noting for this clonotype: The specificity of this receptor is unknown. Per-nucleotide qualities are absent, and no much larger clonotype sits a single base away.

Measured from the cysteine to the phenylalanine, the CDR3 is 14 residues long. The entry retains the CDR3 DNA only, 42 bases that are in frame from base 1. CDR1 and CDR2, looked up from the germline V gene (reference sequence), are SEHNR and FQNEAQ. Trimmed from V: 3 bases; trimmed from J: 0 bases; junction bases lacking a gene match: 1. Library preparation was by PCR. The run used an Illumina HiSeq 2500. To normalize quantification of the TCRbeta repertoire, the TCR libraries were built with molecular barcoding that relied on unique molecular identifiers. TCRdb reprocessed the public reads (quality trimming at Q25 with fastp, clone calling with MiXCR) and kept in-frame beta chains. All rows with the same CDR3 protein become a single entry with the most common DNA and genes. The sample table lists about 210,000 distinct CDR3 sequences, over 15% of them with a count of one. The ten largest make up roughly two fifths of the sample.

Reading the label with the study, this specimen's treatment or condition is: allogeneic hematopoietic cell transplantation with graft depleted of TCRalphabeta T cells and CD19 B cells. The children who served as transplant recipients had been given grafts of TCRalphabeta/CD19-depleted allogeneic hematopoietic cells. The rearrangement combines TRBV7-9 with TRBJ2-7; TRBD1 agrees with 8 junctional bases. The sequence came from a male patient aged 2-10 years who had a stem cell transplant for acute lymphoblastic leukemia, so the T cells may come from the graft donor. Sequencing was performed on PBMCs, mostly from graft donor cells, taken 360 days after TCRalphabeta/CD19-depleted stem cell transplant. The CDR3 region: CASSFRGLSYEQYF. At the DNA level, the sequence is TGTGCCAGCAGCTTCAGGGGGCTCTCCTACGAGCAGTACTTC.